A selection of T cell receptor beta chains follows, all from one sample in a study of blood T cell repertoires in COVID-19. Sequencing was performed with immunoSEQ multiplex PCR; in TCRdb, only in-frame clones are kept and a portion is missing. This table holds about 270,000 clones, around 81% found once. Sample: peripheral blood. These TCRs come from a woman aged 55-69 years with active or convalescent COVID-19. Each CDR3 is given with its conserved first and last residue. The D gene is left open where the match is weak. Where a row states a size, it is once, few, many or the class of an expanded clone; other rows omit it.

v_gene	abundance	j_gene	d_gene	CDR3nt	CDR3aa
TRBV5-1	.	TRBJ1-1	TRBD1	TGCGCCTGCGGACAGGGAGATGCCACTGAAGCTTTCTTT	CACGQGDATEAFF
TRBV27	.	TRBJ2-7	TRBD1	TGTGCCAGCGGACCAGGGGGAGCCCTCTACGAGCAGTACTTC	CASGPGGALYEQYF
TRBV6-5	.	TRBJ2-5	TRBD1	TGTGCCAGCAGCAGGGACAGGCAAGAGACCCAGTACTTC	CASSRDRQETQYF
TRBV6-1	.	TRBJ2-2	TRBD1	TGTGCCAGCAGTGTAGGGAGACAGGGGATAGGCGGGGAGCTGTTTTTT	CASSVGRQGIGGELFF
TRBV11-2	.	TRBJ2-2	.	TGTGCCAGCAGCTTAGGGCGGGGGCCCGGGGAGCTGTTTTTT	CASSLGRGPGELFF
TRBV11-2	.	TRBJ2-2	TRBD1	TGTGCCAGCAGCACATACCGACAGGGGTTGTACACCGGGGAGCTGTTTTTT	CASSTYRQGLYTGELFF
TRBV19	.	TRBJ1-2	.	TGTGCCAGTAGTATTGACAGTCTGAACTATGGCTACACCTTC	CASSIDSLNYGYTF
TRBV7-9	.	TRBJ1-4	.	TGTGCCAGCAGCTTACAGGGGCGGGAAAAACTGTTTTTT	CASSLQGREKLFF
TRBV6-5	.	TRBJ2-1	.	TGTGCCAGCGGGATTGGGCGGGGTCCCTACAATGAGCAGTTCTTC	CASGIGRGPYNEQFF
TRBV9	.	TRBJ2-2	.	TGTGCCAGCGGACATACGAACACCGGGGAGCTGTTTTTT	CASGHTNTGELFF
TRBV24-1	.	TRBJ1-5	TRBD1	TGTGCCACCAGTGATTCCGGGACAGTGAAGCCCCAGCATTTT	CATSDSGTVKPQHF
TRBV27	.	TRBJ1-2	TRBD1	TGTGCCAGCAGCCCGGGGACAGGGGTTACCTATGGCTACACCTTC	CASSPGTGVTYGYTF
TRBV11-2	once	TRBJ2-3	.	TGTGCCAGCAGCCTGGATCTAGCGCGGGGCACAGATACGCAGTATTTT	CASSLDLARGTDTQYF
TRBV6-2/TRBV6-3	few	TRBJ1-1	.	TGTGCCAGCAGTTACGGGGGCGGAGACACTGAAGCTTTCTTT	CASSYGGGDTEAFF
TRBV19	once	TRBJ1-5	.	TGTGCCAGTAGTCCGCTGGGGGAGGGACTAAGCAATCAGCCCCAGCATTTT	CASSPLGEGLSNQPQHF
TRBV10-2	.	TRBJ2-3	.	TGCGCCAGTTCGAGGGGGACAGATACGCAGTATTTT	CASSRGTDTQYF
TRBV6-6	.	TRBJ2-2	TRBD1	TGTGCCAGCAGTTACCTGGGACAGGGGACCGGGGAGCTGTTTTTT	CASSYLGQGTGELFF
TRBV19	.	TRBJ1-2	TRBD1	TGTGCCAGTAGTATGGGACAGGGGGCATTTGGCTATGGCTACACCTTC	CASSMGQGAFGYGYTF
TRBV10-3	few	TRBJ2-7	.	TGTGCCATCAGTGATGGGCGGGGAGTATCCTACGAGCAGTACTTC	CAISDGRGVSYEQYF
TRBV6-1	.	TRBJ1-1	.	TGTGCCAGCAGTGAAGACTTGAACACTGAAGCTTTCTTT	CASSEDLNTEAFF
TRBV29-1	.	TRBJ2-7	TRBD1	TGCAGCGTCTATGACAGGGGTTCCTACGAGCAGTACTTC	CSVYDRGSYEQYF
TRBV7-3	.	TRBJ2-3	TRBD2	TGTGCCAGCAGCCTTAGCGGGGAAGGGTCAGATACGCAGTATTTT	CASSLSGEGSDTQYF
TRBV5-5	.	TRBJ2-1	TRBD1	TGTGCCAGCAGCTTTGGACAGGGTAGCTCCTACAATGAGCAGTTCTTC	CASSFGQGSSYNEQFF
TRBV7-9	.	TRBJ1-1	.	TGTGCCAGCACCCAACAGGAGAACACTGAAGCTTTCTTT	CASTQQENTEAFF
TRBV6-6	.	TRBJ2-1	TRBD2	TGTGCCAGCAGGCTTCCGGGGGAGGGCTACAATGAGCAGTTCTTC	CASRLPGEGYNEQFF
TRBV6-5	.	TRBJ2-7	.	TGTGCCAGCAGTTCTTTCGACAGTCTAAACTCCTACGAGCAGTACTTC	CASSSFDSLNSYEQYF
TRBV11-2	.	TRBJ1-6	.	TGTGCCAGCACCCTCCAGCTAGGACCCCTCCACTTT	CASTLQLGPLHF
TRBV7-9	.	TRBJ1-3	.	TGTGCCAGCAGACGATGGGTGGGGGGAAACTCTGGAAACACCATATATTTT	CASRRWVGGNSGNTIYF
TRBV5-1	.	TRBJ1-2	TRBD1	TGCGCCAGCAGCTCCGGACAGGGATGGGACTATGGCTACACCTTC	CASSSGQGWDYGYTF
TRBV19	.	TRBJ1-6	TRBD1	TGTGCCAGTAGTTTTACAGGGGGCGCGTTAGATTCACCCCTCCACTTT	CASSFTGGALDSPLHF
TRBV30	.	TRBJ1-1	.	TGTGCCTGGAGTGTCGGCACTGAAGCTTTCTTT	CAWSVGTEAFF
TRBV4-1	.	TRBJ1-1	TRBD1	TGCGCCAGCAGCCAGGGCAGGGGGAAGAGGACTGAAGCTTTCTTT	CASSQGRGKRTEAFF
TRBV3-1/TRBV3-2	few	TRBJ1-5	TRBD1	TGTGCCAGCAGCCCAGGACAGGGGGCCGAGCCCCAGCATTTT	CASSPGQGAEPQHF
TRBV3-1/TRBV3-2	.	TRBJ1-2	TRBD1	TGTGCCAGCAGCCGCCAGGACAGGGGCATGTATGGCTACACCTTC	CASSRQDRGMYGYTF
TRBV19	few	TRBJ1-1	.	TGTGCCAGTAACTTACGGGTGGACACTGAAGCTTTCTTT	CASNLRVDTEAFF
TRBV24-1	.	TRBJ1-2	.	TGTGCCACCAGTGATTTCGCCGGCTATGGCTACACCTTC	CATSDFAGYGYTF
TRBV6-5	.	TRBJ1-1	TRBD1	TGTGCCAGCAGCTTGACAGGGAGAGACACTGAAGCTTTCTTT	CASSLTGRDTEAFF
TRBV5-1	.	TRBJ2-3	.	TGCGCCAGCTGTCAGGTCGAGGGAAGCACAGATACGCAGTATTTT	CASCQVEGSTDTQYF
TRBV30	.	TRBJ2-5	.	TGTGCCTGGAGTACTCGGGCAGGGGTTCAAGAGACCCAGTACTTC	CAWSTRAGVQETQYF
TRBV6-4	.	TRBJ2-2	.	TGTGCCAGCAGTCTCACAACGAACACCGGGGAGCTGTTTTTT	CASSLTTNTGELFF
TRBV7-2	few	TRBJ1-1	.	TGTGCCAGCAGCTTTACCCCCGACGGGGCTGAAGCTTTCTTT	CASSFTPDGAEAFF
TRBV11-2	.	TRBJ1-5	TRBD1	TGTGCCAGCAGTCTAGGGACAGTCAATCAGCCCCAGCATTTT	CASSLGTVNQPQHF
TRBV7-2	once	TRBJ2-7	.	TGTGCCAGCAGCTTAGGTGCCAGTGCCTACGAGCAGTACTTC	CASSLGASAYEQYF
TRBV9	.	TRBJ2-2	.	TGTGCCAGCAGCGTTCTCAGGGACACCGGGGAGCTGTTTTTT	CASSVLRDTGELFF
TRBV19	once	TRBJ2-5	TRBD2	TGTGCCAGTAGTATCTGGTGGACGGGTCTAGCGGGTGAGACCCAGTACTTC	CASSIWWTGLAGETQYF
TRBV20-1	.	TRBJ2-7	.	TGCAGTGCTAGAGATGTGCAGGGGCAGTACTTC	CSARDVQGQYF
TRBV6-5	once	TRBJ1-1	TRBD1	TGTGCCAGCAAGACGGACAGGCACACTGAAGCTTTCTTT	CASKTDRHTEAFF
TRBV19	once	TRBJ1-5	.	TGTGCCAGTAGTCCCGACAAGGGGGAACAGCCCCAGCATTTT	CASSPDKGEQPQHF
TRBV12-5	.	TRBJ1-2	.	TGTGCTAGTGGGACGACAGCTAACTATGGCTACACCTTC	CASGTTANYGYTF
TRBV7-9	.	TRBJ2-5	.	TGTGCCAGCAGCTTAATAGCGAGAGAGACCCAGTACTTC	CASSLIARETQYF
TRBV27	.	TRBJ2-7	TRBD2	TGTGCCAGCAGTTTATCGGGGGCTTTTAGCGGGGGTTCCTACGAGCAGTACTTC	CASSLSGAFSGGSYEQYF
TRBV11-3	.	TRBJ2-5	.	TGTGCCAGCAGCTTAAGAGCCCAAGAGACCCAGTACTTC	CASSLRAQETQYF
TRBV19	.	TRBJ2-7	.	TGTGCCAGTAGCCCTCCGGGACACAGCTACGAGCAGTACTTC	CASSPPGHSYEQYF